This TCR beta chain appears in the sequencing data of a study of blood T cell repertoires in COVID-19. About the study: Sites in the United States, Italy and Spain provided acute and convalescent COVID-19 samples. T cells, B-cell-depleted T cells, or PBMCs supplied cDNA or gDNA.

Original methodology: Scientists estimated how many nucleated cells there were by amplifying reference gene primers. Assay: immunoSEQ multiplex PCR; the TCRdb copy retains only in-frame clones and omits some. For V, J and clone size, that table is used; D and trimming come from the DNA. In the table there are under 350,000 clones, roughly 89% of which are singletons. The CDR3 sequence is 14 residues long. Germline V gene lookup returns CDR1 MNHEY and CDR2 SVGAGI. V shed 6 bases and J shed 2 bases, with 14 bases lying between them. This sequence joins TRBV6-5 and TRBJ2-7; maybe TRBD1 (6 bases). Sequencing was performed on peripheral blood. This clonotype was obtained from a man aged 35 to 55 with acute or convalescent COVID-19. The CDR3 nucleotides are TGTGCCAGCAGGGACGACAGGTTAACCTACGAGCAGTACTTC. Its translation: CASRDDRLTYEQYF.